This is a list of T cell receptor beta chains from one sample in a study of regulatory T cells in long-lasting Graves disease. From the multiplex PCR reads, TCRdb called clonotypes with MiXCR, one entry per CDR3 protein. The repertoire holds some 350,000 distinct CDR3 sequences, with roughly 16% as singletons. This sample was shared with a second study, whose subject was T cells in Graves' hyperthyroidism and ophthalmopathy.

The sequenced sample was peripheral blood mononuclear cells (PBMCs), obtained at new diagnosis, from a patient treated with antithyroid drugs. Receptor source: a woman between 18 and 29 years old with Graves disease. CDR3s include the opening cysteine and the closing phenylalanine or tryptophan. Fields, in order: V gene, J gene, CDR3 length, CDR3 protein.

V gene: TRBV20-1
J gene: TRBJ2-7
CDR3 length: 16
CDR3 protein: CSARSALAGSSYEQYF

V gene: TRBV30
J gene: TRBJ1-3
CDR3 length: 14
CDR3 protein: CAWSTQGGGNTIYF

V gene: TRBV20-1
J gene: TRBJ2-7
CDR3 length: 15
CDR3 protein: CSARDLDRASYEQYF

V gene: TRBV5-4
J gene: TRBJ2-2
CDR3 length: 15
CDR3 protein: CASSFARLGTGELFF

V gene: TRBV11-3
J gene: TRBJ1-2
CDR3 length: 15
CDR3 protein: CASTETGSKKYGYTF

V gene: TRBV2
J gene: TRBJ2-3
CDR3 length: 14
CDR3 protein: CASSRDSWTDTQYF

V gene: TRBV20-1
J gene: TRBJ2-1
CDR3 length: 16
CDR3 protein: CSARSGTSGGYNEQFF

V gene: TRBV20-1
J gene: TRBJ1-6
CDR3 length: 14
CDR3 protein: CSASGGTRNSPLHF

V gene: TRBV18
J gene: TRBJ2-3
CDR3 length: 14
CDR3 protein: CASSGAFSTDTQYF

V gene: TRBV16
J gene: TRBJ2-7
CDR3 length: 12
CDR3 protein: CTSKGNSYEQYF

V gene: TRBV10-3
J gene: TRBJ2-3
CDR3 length: 13
CDR3 protein: CAIGLVGTDTQYF

V gene: TRBV20-1
J gene: TRBJ1-2
CDR3 length: 12
CDR3 protein: CSAREWDTGYTF

V gene: TRBV5-1
J gene: TRBJ2-7
CDR3 length: 16
CDR3 protein: CASRWTSGRSSYEQYF

V gene: TRBV20-1
J gene: TRBJ1-5
CDR3 length: 17
CDR3 protein: CSARNRGKDIGNQPQHF

V gene: TRBV19
J gene: TRBJ2-7
CDR3 length: 15
CDR3 protein: CASSTRGQRDYEQYF

V gene: TRBV7-6
J gene: TRBJ2-5
CDR3 length: 15
CDR3 protein: CASSQLAGGGETQYF

V gene: TRBV2
J gene: TRBJ2-1
CDR3 length: 18
CDR3 protein: CASSEARKTRGFYNEQFF

V gene: TRBV11-2
J gene: TRBJ1-1
CDR3 length: 15
CDR3 protein: CASSLWEAANTEAFF

V gene: TRBV2
J gene: TRBJ2-3
CDR3 length: 13
CDR3 protein: CASGVLVADTQYF

V gene: TRBV6-2/TRBV6-3
J gene: TRBJ1-6
CDR3 length: 13
CDR3 protein: CASSPYLFSPLHF

V gene: TRBV5-5
J gene: TRBJ1-1
CDR3 length: 14
CDR3 protein: CASNLGHQNTEAFF

V gene: TRBV3-1
J gene: TRBJ1-3
CDR3 length: 13
CDR3 protein: CASSPGFGNTIYF

V gene: TRBV12-3/TRBV12-4
J gene: TRBJ2-7
CDR3 length: 13
CDR3 protein: CASSPQGPYEQYF

V gene: TRBV12-3/TRBV12-4
J gene: TRBJ2-1
CDR3 length: 14
CDR3 protein: CASSDLSRDNEQFF

V gene: TRBV3-1
J gene: TRBJ2-3
CDR3 length: 15
CDR3 protein: CASSQDSEITDTQYF

V gene: TRBV20-1
J gene: TRBJ2-3
CDR3 length: 13
CDR3 protein: CSARALSTDTQYF

V gene: TRBV19
J gene: TRBJ2-1
CDR3 length: 15
CDR3 protein: CASSVGLGIRDEQFF

V gene: TRBV6-5
J gene: TRBJ2-5
CDR3 length: 16
CDR3 protein: CASSYGASGGPETQYF

V gene: TRBV5-1
J gene: TRBJ1-2
CDR3 length: 13
CDR3 protein: CASSFTGGDGYTF

V gene: TRBV5-1
J gene: TRBJ1-3
CDR3 length: 15
CDR3 protein: CASSLIGGAGNTIYF

V gene: TRBV11-1
J gene: TRBJ1-5
CDR3 length: 15
CDR3 protein: CASSLGPATNQPQHF

V gene: TRBV11-2
J gene: TRBJ2-3
CDR3 length: 17
CDR3 protein: CASSLTSTGIGTDTQYF

V gene: TRBV4-1
J gene: TRBJ2-7
CDR3 length: 13
CDR3 protein: CASSRPGGYEQYF

V gene: TRBV5-1
J gene: TRBJ2-3
CDR3 length: 15
CDR3 protein: CASSRTSGPTDTQYF

V gene: TRBV20-1
J gene: TRBJ2-1
CDR3 length: 16
CDR3 protein: CNAREASGRMGNEQFF

V gene: TRBV13
J gene: TRBJ2-7
CDR3 length: 15
CDR3 protein: CASSLTGGYTYEQYF

V gene: TRBV6-1
J gene: TRBJ2-3
CDR3 length: 15
CDR3 protein: CASSESAGGADTQYF

V gene: TRBV9
J gene: TRBJ2-1
CDR3 length: 12
CDR3 protein: CASSTPYNEQLF

V gene: TRBV5-5
J gene: TRBJ2-6
CDR3 length: 14
CDR3 protein: CASSVTSGANVLTF

V gene: TRBV20-1
J gene: TRBJ2-1
CDR3 length: 16
CDR3 protein: CSASKLDGGDYNEQFF

V gene: TRBV6-5
J gene: TRBJ2-3
CDR3 length: 13
CDR3 protein: CASSYSWADTQYF

V gene: TRBV28
J gene: TRBJ2-7
CDR3 length: 15
CDR3 protein: CASSPPGTGGYEQYF

V gene: TRBV20-1
J gene: TRBJ2-5
CDR3 length: 11
CDR3 protein: CTAARGETQYF

V gene: TRBV20-1
J gene: TRBJ2-3
CDR3 length: 14
CDR3 protein: CSASRRGGTDTQYF

V gene: TRBV6-1
J gene: TRBJ1-5
CDR3 length: 16
CDR3 protein: CASSDIQGSGSQPQHF

V gene: TRBV5-1
J gene: TRBJ2-3
CDR3 length: 14
CDR3 protein: CASSFGTSTDTQYF

V gene: TRBV20-1
J gene: TRBJ2-1
CDR3 length: 14
CDR3 protein: CSARDPGGINEQFF

V gene: TRBV5-1
J gene: TRBJ1-2
CDR3 length: 14
CDR3 protein: CASSLDTGPLGYTF

V gene: TRBV30
J gene: TRBJ2-2
CDR3 length: 16
CDR3 protein: CAWRLTGGADTGELFF

V gene: TRBV2
J gene: TRBJ2-1
CDR3 length: 14
CDR3 protein: CASSEQPPGGEQFF

V gene: TRBV20-1
J gene: TRBJ2-7
CDR3 length: 14
CDR3 protein: CSAGLGTDTYEQYF

V gene: TRBV30
J gene: TRBJ2-1
CDR3 length: 16
CDR3 protein: CAWSVGTSGFYNEQFF

V gene: TRBV7-9
J gene: TRBJ1-1
CDR3 length: 16
CDR3 protein: CASSLRGMGDRTEAFF

V gene: TRBV20-1
J gene: TRBJ1-2
CDR3 length: 16
CDR3 protein: CSARDGERTGGNGYTF

V gene: TRBV4-1
J gene: TRBJ2-6
CDR3 length: 17
CDR3 protein: CASSHRRDRDGANVLTF